This TCR beta chain comes out of a study of cytomegalovirus exposure and HLA in healthy donors. The germline V gene encodes CDR1 SGHTS and CDR2 YDEGEE. The CDR3 covers 15 residues. V was pared by 5 bases and J by 1 base, with 7 bases of the junction left unmatched. There were likely unrecorded immune exposures, though donors were nominally healthy when sampled. Study-level results: An analysis done earlier found most TCR beta V segments productive about 90% or about 30% of the time. Presence/absence analyses took donor sequencing depth as roughly uniform.

The PCR employed 60 Vbeta primers together with 13 Jbeta primers. Only in-frame clones appear in the TCRdb table, and some are missing; sequencing was by immunoSEQ multiplex PCR. Found here are tens of thousands of clones, about two thirds of them singletons; the top ten hold roughly a fifth. Remarks on this clone: The antigen remains undetermined.

This chain links TRBV5-8 with TRBJ2-7, with 9 nucleotides matching TRBD1. Sequenced: PBMCs. The TCR was taken from a woman aged 55-69 years in good health and CMV-seropositive. This chain's CDR3 is CASSLSGTGSYEQYF. CDR3 coding DNA: TGTGCCAGCAGTTTATCCGGGACAGGGTCCTACGAGCAGTACTTC.